This entry lists 7 T cell receptor beta chains sequenced from one sample in a study of spatial heterogeneity in lung cancer. MiXCR, run by TCRdb on the 5' RACE reads, gives a single entry per CDR3 protein. The sample includes about 70,000 distinct CDR3 sequences, approximately 8.9% seen only once; the top ten take 1.5% to 2%. The time point here: blood at routine non-recurrence follow-up after resection. The sequences come from PBMCs, collected at follow-up. The receptors were gathered from a female donor with early-stage non-small cell lung cancer.

This sequence joins TRBV12-3 or TRBV12-4 and TRBJ2-7; 9 bases are shared with TRBD2. V dropped 5 bases and J dropped 2; count of bases not matched to a gene: 10. The CDR3 sequence is 16 residues long. CDR3 in amino acids: CASSPRFSGSTYEQYF. The CDR3 DNA reads TGTGCCAGCAGTCCCCGGTTTAGCGGGAGTACCTACGAGCAGTACTTC.

This clonotype was counted between two and nine times. This chain joins TRBV10-2 and TRBJ2-7, with D possibly matching TRBD1 (6 bases). The CDR3 is 13 residues long. Trimming shortened V by 6 bases and J by 4 bases, and 13 bases separated the two germline ends. Germline values: CDR1 WSHSY, CDR2 SAAADI. The CDR3 DNA sequence: TGCGCCAGCAGCGAGGGCCAGGGGTACGAGCAGTACTTC. This translates into CASSEGQGYEQYF.

This clonotype was counted many times. The V gene is TRBV25-1, the J gene TRBJ2-3, with 11 bases identical to TRBD2. This CDR3 contains 15 residues. V lost 6 bases and J lost 5; bases outside the gene matches: 7. Germline V gives CDR1 MGHDK, CDR2 SYGVNS. The CDR3: CASRLAGEVRDTQYF. In DNA form, the CDR3 reads TGTGCCAGCAGACTAGCGGGAGAGGTGAGAGATACGCAGTATTTT.

This clonotype was observed at least ten times. This rearrangement joins TRBV19 to TRBJ2-5, with D maybe TRBD1 (6 bases). This CDR3 has 13 residues. The germline gives CDR1 LNHDA, CDR2 SQIVND (reference sequence). The germline V and J ends were trimmed by 1 base and 5 bases, with 8 bases remaining between them. CDR3 bases: TGTGCCAGTAGTATAGCAGGGGTTGAGACCCAGTACTTC. It is translated as CASSIAGVETQYF.

The chain has TRBV27 and TRBJ2-3; D gene uncertain. Trimming removed 6 bases at V and 8 bases at J, with 15 bases between. CDR1 MNHEY and CDR2 SMNVEV come from the germline V gene (reference sequence). The length of the CDR3 is 13 residues. CDR3 DNA sequence: TGTGCCAGCAGGCCGAACATGCAACCTACGCAGTATTTT. Translation: CASRPNMQPTQYF.

In its sample, this clonotype was seen many times. The chain joins TRBV20-1 to TRBJ2-1; D tentatively reads TRBD1 or TRBD2 (5 bases each). There are 16 residues in the CDR3. Trimming took off 3 bases at V and 4 bases at J, with 19 bases between the two ends. Germline CDR1 is DFQATT and CDR2 is SNEGSKA (reference sequence). Here the CDR3 reads CSASRRRKGEYNEQFF. CDR3 sequence (DNA): TGCAGTGCTAGTCGCAGGAGGAAAGGGGAATACAATGAGCAGTTCTTC.

This clonotype was picked up many times. The chain has TRBV29-1 and TRBJ1-4; D call uncertain. This CDR3 comprises 12 residues. V lost 4 bases to trimming and J lost 8 bases, with 11 bases between them. Germline lookup yields CDR1 SQVTM and CDR2 ANQGSEA. The CDR3 DNA sequence: TGCAGCGTTGGACCGGGCGGGGAAAAACTGTTTTTT. Translation: CSVGPGGEKLFF.